This T cell receptor (beta chain) was sequenced for a study of T-cell memory formation after mild COVID-19. This clonotype was recorded a few times. Germline trimming cut 3 bases from V and 2 bases from J; bases unmatched to any gene: 1. This CDR3 contains 14 residues. One entry per CDR3 protein, called by TCRdb with MiXCR from the 5' RACE reads. The data contain under 110,000 distinct CDR3 sequences, more than 15% of them singletons. This clonotype originated in an adult woman who had mild COVID-19 (a few samples of this study predate the infection). Cell type and time point are not known. This chain uses TRBV12-3 or TRBV12-4 with TRBJ2-5, with 9 bases aligning to TRBD1. The sample comprised PBMCs or a T cell subset sorted from them (not recorded which). CDR3 coding DNA: TGTGCCAGCAGTTTGGGACAGGGACAAGAGACCCAGTACTTC. Protein product: CASSLGQGQETQYF.